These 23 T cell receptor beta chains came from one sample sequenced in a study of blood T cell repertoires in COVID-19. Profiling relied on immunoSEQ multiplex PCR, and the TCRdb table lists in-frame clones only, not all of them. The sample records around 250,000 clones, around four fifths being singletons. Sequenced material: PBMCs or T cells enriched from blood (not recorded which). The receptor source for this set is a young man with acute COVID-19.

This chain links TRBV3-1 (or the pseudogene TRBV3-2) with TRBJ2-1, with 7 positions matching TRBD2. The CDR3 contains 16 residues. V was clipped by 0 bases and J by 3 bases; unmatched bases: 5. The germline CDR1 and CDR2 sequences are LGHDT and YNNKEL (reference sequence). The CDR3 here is CASSQDWDYVYNEQFF. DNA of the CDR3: TGTGCCAGCAGCCAAGATTGGGACTATGTCTACAATGAGCAGTTCTTC.

The DNA of the CDR3 is TGTGCCAGCAGCCCGACAGGGGGCGCATTGAGAGGCTACACCTTC. Amino acid sequence: CASSPTGGALRGYTF. The chain employs TRBV7-9 and TRBJ1-2, with TRBD1 identical over 10 bases. From germline, CDR1 is SEHNR and CDR2 FQNEAQ (reference sequence). This CDR3 contains 15 residues. Losses at the gene ends were 5 bases for V and 8 bases for J; bases not matched to a gene: 11.

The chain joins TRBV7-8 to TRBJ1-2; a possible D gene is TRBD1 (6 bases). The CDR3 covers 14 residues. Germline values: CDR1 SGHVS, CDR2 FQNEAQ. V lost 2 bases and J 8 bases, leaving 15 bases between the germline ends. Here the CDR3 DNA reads TGTGCCAGCAGCTTAAGACAGGAAAATCAGGGCTACACCTTC. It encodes CASSLRQENQGYTF.

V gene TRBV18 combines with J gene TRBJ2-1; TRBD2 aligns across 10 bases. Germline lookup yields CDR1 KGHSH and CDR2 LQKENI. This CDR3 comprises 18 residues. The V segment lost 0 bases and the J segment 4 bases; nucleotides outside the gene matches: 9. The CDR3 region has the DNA TGTGCCAGCTCACCACCAAACACCCTAGCGGGGGCTTACAATGAGCAGTTCTTC. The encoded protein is CASSPPNTLAGAYNEQFF.

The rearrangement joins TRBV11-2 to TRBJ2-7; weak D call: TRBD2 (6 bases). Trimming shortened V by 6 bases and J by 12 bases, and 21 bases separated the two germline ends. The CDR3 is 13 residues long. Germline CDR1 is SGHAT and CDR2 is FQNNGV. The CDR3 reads CASRFSEAGRMYV. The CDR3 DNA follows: TGTGCCAGCAGATTTTCGGAAGCGGGCCGGATGTACGTC.

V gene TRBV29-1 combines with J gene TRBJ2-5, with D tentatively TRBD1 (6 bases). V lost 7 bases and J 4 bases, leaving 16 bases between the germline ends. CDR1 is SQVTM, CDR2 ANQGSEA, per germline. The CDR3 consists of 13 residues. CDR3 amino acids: CSAQVLGAETQYF. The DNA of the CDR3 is TGCAGCGCCCAAGTTCTGGGGGCAGAGACCCAGTACTTC.

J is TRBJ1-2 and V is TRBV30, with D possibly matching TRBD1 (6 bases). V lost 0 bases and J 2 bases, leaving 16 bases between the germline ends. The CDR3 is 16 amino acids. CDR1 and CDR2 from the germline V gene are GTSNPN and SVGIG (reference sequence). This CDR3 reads CAWSVIQGSLNYGYTF. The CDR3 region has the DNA TGTGCCTGGAGTGTGATCCAGGGGAGTTTGAACTATGGCTACACCTTC.

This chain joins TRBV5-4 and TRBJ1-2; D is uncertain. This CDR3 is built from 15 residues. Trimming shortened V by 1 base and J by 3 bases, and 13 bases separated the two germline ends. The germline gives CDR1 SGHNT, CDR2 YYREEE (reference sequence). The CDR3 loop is CASSLRGVIDYGYTF. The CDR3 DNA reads TGTGCCAGCAGCTTGCGGGGTGTGATTGACTATGGCTACACCTTC.

This CDR3 reads CASSQGIVSDFAFF. The DNA of the CDR3 is TGTGCCAGCAGCCAAGGAATTGTTTCAGATTTTGCTTTCTTT. The V gene is TRBV3-1 (or the pseudogene TRBV3-2), the J gene TRBJ1-1; D is undetermined. The CDR3 covers 14 residues. V was pared by 1 base and J by 11 bases, with 17 bases between. CDR1 is LGHDT and CDR2 is YNNKEL in the germline V gene (reference sequence).

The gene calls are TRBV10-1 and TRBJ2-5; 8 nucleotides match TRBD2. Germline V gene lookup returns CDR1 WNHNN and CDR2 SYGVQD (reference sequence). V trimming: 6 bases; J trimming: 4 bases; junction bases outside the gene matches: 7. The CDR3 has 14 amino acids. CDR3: CASSEVAGRETQYF. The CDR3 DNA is TGCGCCAGCAGCGAGGTAGCGGGGCGAGAGACCCAGTACTTC.

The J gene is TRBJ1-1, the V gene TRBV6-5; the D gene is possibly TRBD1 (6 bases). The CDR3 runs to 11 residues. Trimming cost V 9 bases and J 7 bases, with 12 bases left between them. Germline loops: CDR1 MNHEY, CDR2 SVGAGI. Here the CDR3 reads CASSGAFEAFF. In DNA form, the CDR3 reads TGTGCCAGTTCAGGGGCCTTTGAAGCTTTCTTT.

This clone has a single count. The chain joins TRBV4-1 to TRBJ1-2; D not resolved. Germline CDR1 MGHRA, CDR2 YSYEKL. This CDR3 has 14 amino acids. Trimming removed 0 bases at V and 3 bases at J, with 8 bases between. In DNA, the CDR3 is TGCGCCAGCAGCCAAGATCTCTCAGACTATGGCTACACCTTC. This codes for CASSQDLSDYGYTF.

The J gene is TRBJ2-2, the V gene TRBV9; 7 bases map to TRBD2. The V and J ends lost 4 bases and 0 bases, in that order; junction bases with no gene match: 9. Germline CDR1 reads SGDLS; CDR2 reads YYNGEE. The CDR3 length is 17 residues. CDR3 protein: CASSPVELATNTGELFF. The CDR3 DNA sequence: TGTGCCAGCAGCCCTGTAGAACTAGCGACGAACACCGGGGAGCTGTTTTTT.

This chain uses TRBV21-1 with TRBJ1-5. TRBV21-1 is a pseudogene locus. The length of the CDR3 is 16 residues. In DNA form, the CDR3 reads TGTGCCAGCAGCAGGCCCTGGGGGGAGCGCAATCAGCCCCAGCATTTT. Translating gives CASSRPWGERNQPQHF.

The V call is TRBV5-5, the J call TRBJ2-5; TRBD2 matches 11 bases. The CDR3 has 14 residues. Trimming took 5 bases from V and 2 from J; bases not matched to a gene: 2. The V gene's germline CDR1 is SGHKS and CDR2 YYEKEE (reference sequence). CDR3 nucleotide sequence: TGTGCCAGCAGTCTAGCGGGGGGTCAAGAGACCCAGTACTTC. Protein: CASSLAGGQETQYF.

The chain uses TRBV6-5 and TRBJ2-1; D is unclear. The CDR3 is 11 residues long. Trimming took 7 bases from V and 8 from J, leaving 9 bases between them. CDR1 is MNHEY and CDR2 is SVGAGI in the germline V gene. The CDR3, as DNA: TGTGCCAGCAAAACTCGGGATGAGCAGTTCTTC. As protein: CASKTRDEQFF.

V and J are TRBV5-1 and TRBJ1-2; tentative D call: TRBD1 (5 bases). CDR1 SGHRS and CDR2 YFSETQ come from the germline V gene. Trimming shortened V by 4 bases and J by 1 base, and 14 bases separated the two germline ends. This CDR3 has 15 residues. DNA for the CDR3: TGCGCCAGCAGCCCAACCTCAGGGTATAACTATGGCTACACCTTC. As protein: CASSPTSGYNYGYTF.

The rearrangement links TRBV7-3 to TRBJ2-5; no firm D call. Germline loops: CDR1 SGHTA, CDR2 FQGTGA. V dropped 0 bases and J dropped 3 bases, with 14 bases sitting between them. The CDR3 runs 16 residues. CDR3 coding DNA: TGTGCCAGCAGCTTAACTGGCAGCCCGACTGAAGAGACCCAGTACTTC. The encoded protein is CASSLTGSPTEETQYF. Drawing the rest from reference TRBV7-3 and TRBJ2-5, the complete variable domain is GAGVSQTPSNKVTEKGKYVELRCDPISGHTALYWYRQSLGQGPEFLIYFQGTGAADDSGLPNDRFFAVRPEGSVSTLKIQRTERGDSAVYLCASSLTGSPTEETQYFGPGTRLLVL.

The CDR3 DNA follows: TGTGCCAGCAGTGAAGCGGAAGGAGGTAATGAAAAACTGTTTTTT. Translation: CASSEAEGGNEKLFF. V is TRBV6-1 and J is TRBJ1-4; the D is unclear. The CDR3 covers 15 residues. V was pared by 0 bases and J by 4 bases, with 9 bases between. The germline CDR1 and CDR2 sequences are MNHNS and SASEGT.

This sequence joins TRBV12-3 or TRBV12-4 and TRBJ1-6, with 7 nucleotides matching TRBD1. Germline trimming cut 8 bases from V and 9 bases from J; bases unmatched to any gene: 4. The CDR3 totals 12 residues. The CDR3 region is CASGGQSSPLHF. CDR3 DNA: TGTGCCAGCGGGGGACAGTCTTCACCCCTCCACTTT.

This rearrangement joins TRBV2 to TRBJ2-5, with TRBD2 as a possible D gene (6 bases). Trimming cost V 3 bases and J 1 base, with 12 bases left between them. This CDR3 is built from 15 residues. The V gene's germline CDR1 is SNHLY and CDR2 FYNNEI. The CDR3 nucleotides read TGTGCCAGCAGTGACCGAGCGGGTTCCCAAGAGACCCAGTACTTC. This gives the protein CASSDRAGSQETQYF. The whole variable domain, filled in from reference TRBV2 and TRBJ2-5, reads EPEVTQTPSHQVTQMGQEVILRCVPISNHLYFYWYRQILGQKVEFLVSFYNNEISEKSEIFDDQFSVERPDGSNFTLKIRSTKLEDSAMYFCASSDRAGSQETQYFGPGTRLLVL.

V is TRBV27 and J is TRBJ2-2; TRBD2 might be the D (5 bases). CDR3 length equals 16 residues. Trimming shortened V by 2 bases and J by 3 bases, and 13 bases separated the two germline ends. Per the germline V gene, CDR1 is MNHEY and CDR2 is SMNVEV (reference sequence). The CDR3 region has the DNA TGTGCCAGCAGTTTAGGGTCTCGAGGGTACACCGGGGAGCTGTTTTTT. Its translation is CASSLGSRGYTGELFF.

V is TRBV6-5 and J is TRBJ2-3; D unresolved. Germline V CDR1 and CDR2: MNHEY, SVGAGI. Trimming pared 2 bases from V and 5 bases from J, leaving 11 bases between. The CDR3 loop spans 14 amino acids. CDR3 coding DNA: TGTGCCAGCAGTTACATTTTCGGCGGAGATACGCAGTATTTT. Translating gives CASSYIFGGDTQYF.